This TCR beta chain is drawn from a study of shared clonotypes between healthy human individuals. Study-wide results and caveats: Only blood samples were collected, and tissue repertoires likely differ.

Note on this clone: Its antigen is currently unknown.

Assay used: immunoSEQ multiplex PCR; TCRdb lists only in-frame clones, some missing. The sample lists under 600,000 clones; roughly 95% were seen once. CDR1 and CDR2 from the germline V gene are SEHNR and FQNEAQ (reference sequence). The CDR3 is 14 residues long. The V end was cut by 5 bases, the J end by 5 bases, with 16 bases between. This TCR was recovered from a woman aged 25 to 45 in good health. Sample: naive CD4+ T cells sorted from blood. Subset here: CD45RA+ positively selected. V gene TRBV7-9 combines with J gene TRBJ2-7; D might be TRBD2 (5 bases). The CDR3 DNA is TGTGCCAGCAGCCCCTCGGGGTTCGCCCACGAGCAGTACTTC. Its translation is CASSPSGFAHEQYF.